These 21 T cell receptor beta chains were sequenced from one sample in a study of T cell responses to AZD1222 COVID-19 vaccine. Repertoires were generated with immunoSEQ multiplex PCR, while TCRdb's copy carries only in-frame clones and drops some. The sample has around 150,000 clones; approximately 93% are singletons. This specimen consisted of peripheral blood, obtained 28 days after the second AZD1222 dose. These receptors were obtained from an adult who received the AZD1222 COVID-19 vaccine.

V and J are TRBV5-1 and TRBJ2-7; D is perhaps TRBD1 (6 bases). Trimming shortened V by 0 bases and J by 2 bases, and 12 bases separated the two germline ends. The CDR3 has 15 residues. The germline gives CDR1 SGHRS, CDR2 YFSETQ. The CDR3 reads CASSLVLDRTYEQYF. In DNA, the CDR3 is TGCGCCAGCAGCTTGGTTTTAGACAGGACCTACGAGCAGTACTTC.

This clone was picked up one time. The chain couples TRBV7-9 to TRBJ1-1, with D possibly TRBD1 on 5 matching bases. The V end was cut by 5 bases, the J end by 4 bases, with 11 bases between. This CDR3 contains 13 residues. CDR1 SEHNR and CDR2 FQNEAQ come from the germline V gene (reference sequence). Written as DNA, the CDR3 is TGTGCCAGCAGCGCCAGTCAGGGCACTGAAGCTTTCTTT. Amino acid sequence: CASSASQGTEAFF.

The V call is TRBV7-8, the J call TRBJ1-2, with 8 bases aligning to TRBD1. This CDR3 is built from 14 residues. Trimming removed 5 bases from V and 4 bases from J; junction bases left unmatched: 6. In germline, CDR1 is SGHVS, CDR2 FQNEAQ. Here the CDR3 DNA reads TGTGCCAGCAGCGTACACAGGGGGGCCTATGGCTACACCTTC. It specifies CASSVHRGAYGYTF.

DNA of the CDR3: TGCGCCAGCAGCTTGTTCGGGGATAACCCTGAAGCTTTCTTT. Protein: CASSLFGDNPEAFF. This chain uses TRBV5-1 with TRBJ1-1; D is ambiguous. The germline V and J ends were trimmed by 1 base and 6 bases, with 13 bases remaining between them. The CDR3 loop spans 14 amino acids. The germline CDR1 and CDR2 sequences are SGHRS and YFSETQ. Filled out from reference TRBV5-1 and TRBJ1-1, the complete variable domain reads KAGVTQTPRYLIKTRGQQVTLSCSPISGHRSVSWYQQTPGQGLQFLFEYFSETQRNKGNFPGRFSGRQFSNSRSEMNVSTLELGDSALYLCASSLFGDNPEAFFGQGTRLTVV.

The rearrangement uses TRBV19 and TRBJ1-6, with no clear D. Germline V gene data show CDR1 as LNHDA and CDR2 as SQIVND (reference sequence). The CDR3 totals 17 residues. Between the trimmed V and J ends, which lost 5 bases and 4 bases, there was a span of 18 bases. This CDR3 is CASSFPSSRVYNSPLHF. CDR3 nucleotide sequence: TGTGCCAGTAGTTTCCCCTCTAGCCGGGTGTATAATTCACCCCTCCACTTT.

This sequence joins TRBV10-1 and TRBJ1-2; D is ambiguous. Germline CDR1 reads WNHNN; CDR2 reads SYGVQD (reference sequence). The CDR3 spans 13 residues. Trimming cost V 3 bases and J 5 bases, with 10 bases left between them. CDR3 in amino acids: CASSDLQGYGYTF. The CDR3 DNA reads TGCGCCAGCAGTGACTTGCAAGGATATGGCTACACCTTC.

V gene TRBV28 combines with J gene TRBJ2-7; D is unclear. Germline loops: CDR1 MDHEN, CDR2 SYDVKM. This CDR3 is 12 amino acids long. Trimming shortened V by 6 bases and J by 2 bases, and 8 bases separated the two germline ends. The CDR3 coding sequence is TGTGCCAGCAGCCTCAGAGCCTACGAGCAGTACTTC. It specifies CASSLRAYEQYF.

The V and J genes are TRBV2 and TRBJ2-4; D is ambiguous. Germline-derived CDR1 and CDR2 are SNHLY and FYNNEI. CDR3 length: 14 residues. Trimming pared 3 bases from V and 9 bases from J, leaving 15 bases between. CDR3 bases: TGTGCCAGCAGTGATCGGACCCCGACGTCCATTCAGTACTTC. Translating gives CASSDRTPTSIQYF.

The chain couples TRBV4-2 to TRBJ1-2, with D hard to call. The germline gives CDR1 LGHNA, CDR2 YNFKEQ. With 0 bases removed from V and 7 bases from J, the gap between germline ends came to 12 bases. This CDR3 contains 14 residues. The CDR3 bases are TGTGCCAGCAGCCAAGATTCAGGAGCTAGTGGCTACACCTTC. It yields the protein CASSQDSGASGYTF.

The chain combines TRBV27 with TRBJ2-1, with 8 bases aligning to TRBD1. The CDR3 totals 12 residues. Unmatched junction bases numbered 3, after V lost 10 bases and J lost 4 bases. CDR1 MNHEY and CDR2 SMNVEV come from the germline V gene (reference sequence). CDR3 amino acids: CATRTGYNEQFF. CDR3 nucleotide sequence: TGTGCCACCAGGACAGGGTACAATGAGCAGTTCTTC.

This clone was found once. The J gene is TRBJ2-7, the V gene TRBV6-2 or TRBV6-3; possibly TRBD1 for D (6 bases). Per the germline V gene, CDR1 is MNHEY and CDR2 is SVGEGT. CDR3 size: 14 residues. V lost 5 bases to trimming and J lost 3 bases, with 14 bases between them. The CDR3: CASSPPGHRYEQYF. In DNA, the CDR3 is TGTGCCAGCAGTCCCCCGGGACACCGCTACGAGCAGTACTTC.

The chain employs TRBV15 and TRBJ1-1, with D possibly TRBD1 on 6 matching bases. This CDR3 contains 17 residues. CDR1 is LNHNV and CDR2 is YYDKDF in the germline V gene (reference sequence). Trimming stripped 1 base from V and 1 base from J, with 16 bases between. CDR3: CATSRGTTQGGNTEAFF. The CDR3 bases are TGTGCCACCAGCAGAGGTACGACACAGGGTGGGAACACTGAAGCTTTCTTT.

This chain links TRBV7-6 with TRBJ2-3, with TRBD1 matching over 8 bases. Germline assignment: CDR1 SGHVS and CDR2 FNYEAQ. The CDR3 loop spans 15 amino acids. After removal of 4 bases from V and 1 base from J, the junction contained 4 bases not matched to a gene. The chain's CDR3 is CASSWVTGGTDTQYF. The CDR3 bases are TGTGCCAGCAGCTGGGTGACAGGGGGCACAGATACGCAGTATTTT.

Here the CDR3 DNA reads TGTGCCAGCAGCTCGGGACTAGACGGGACCCAGTACTTC. Amino acid sequence: CASSSGLDGTQYF. This chain joins TRBV5-8 and TRBJ2-5, with 8 positions matching TRBD2. Germline V gene data show CDR1 as SGHTS and CDR2 as YDEGEE. The CDR3 totals 13 residues. V was pared by 3 bases and J by 7 bases, with 5 bases of the junction left unmatched. Supplemented by reference TRBV5-8 and TRBJ2-5, the full variable domain reads EAGVTQSPTHLIKTRGQQATLRCSPISGHTSVYWYQQALGLGLQFLLWYDEGEERNRGNFPPRFSGRQFPNYSSELNVNALELEDSALYLCASSSGLDGTQYFGPGTRLLVL.

The chain is built from TRBV6-5 and TRBJ1-1; tentative D call: TRBD1 (5 bases). The germline V gene has CDR1 MNHEY and CDR2 SVGAGI. V lost 0 bases and J lost 4, with 12 bases in between. This CDR3 is 15 amino acids long. CDR3 sequence (DNA): TGTGCCAGCAGTTACTCGACGGGGGGGTCCACTGAAGCTTTCTTT. Protein product: CASSYSTGGSTEAFF.

This chain links TRBV19 with TRBJ2-7; perhaps TRBD2 as D (6 bases). The CDR3 has 14 amino acids. Germline CDR1 LNHDA, CDR2 SQIVND (reference sequence). V was clipped by 1 base and J by 2 bases, with 9 bases between them. The CDR3 loop reads CASSIGTIPYEQYF. The CDR3 nucleotides read TGTGCCAGTAGTATAGGGACTATTCCCTACGAGCAGTACTTC.

This clone was detected once. CDR3 DNA sequence: TGTGCCAGCGTTAGCGGGGGGGCCGGATACAATGAGCAGTTCTTC. Protein sequence: CASVSGGAGYNEQFF. The rearrangement joins TRBV28 to TRBJ2-1, with 11 bases identical to TRBD2. Germline lookup yields CDR1 MDHEN and CDR2 SYDVKM. J lost 4 bases, V lost 8 bases, and 7 bases had no gene match. The CDR3 runs to 15 residues.

The chain uses TRBV7-8 and TRBJ1-1; D is possibly TRBD1 (5 bases). The V and J ends lost 5 bases and 3 bases respectively, with 16 bases between them. The length of the CDR3 is 15 residues. Germline values: CDR1 SGHVS, CDR2 FQNEAQ. The CDR3 sequence: CASSRSRDGYTEAFF. CDR3 DNA sequence: TGTGCCAGCAGCCGGAGCCGGGACGGCTACACTGAAGCTTTCTTT.

The chain employs TRBV28 and TRBJ2-3, with TRBD2 identical over 12 bases. CDR1 and CDR2 from the germline V gene are MDHEN and SYDVKM. Losses at the gene ends were 6 bases for V and 1 base for J; bases not matched to a gene: 8. The CDR3 has 17 residues. The CDR3 nucleotides read TGTGCCAGCAGGGGGCTAGCGGGAGGGATTGGCACAGATACGCAGTATTTT. This codes for CASRGLAGGIGTDTQYF. Full variable domain (missing parts from reference TRBV28 and TRBJ2-3): DVKVTQSSRYLVKRTGEKVFLECVQDMDHENMFWYRQDPGLGLRLIYFSYDVKMKEKGDIPEGYSVSREKKERFSLILESASTNQTSMYLCASRGLAGGIGTDTQYFGPGTRLTVL.

The J gene is TRBJ2-2, the V gene TRBV19; 8 bases are a match to TRBD1. Germline V gene data show CDR1 as LNHDA and CDR2 as SQIVND (reference sequence). After removal of 10 bases from V and 5 bases from J, the junction contained 15 bases not matched to a gene. The CDR3 is 16 amino acids. In nucleotides, the CDR3 is TGTGCCACAGGAGACAGGGGCGCGAAGGGGACCGGGGAGCTGTTTTTT. Translation: CATGDRGAKGTGELFF.

V gene TRBV4-1 combines with J gene TRBJ2-5; 7 bases fit TRBD2. Germline CDR1 reads MGHRA; CDR2 reads YSYEKL. Unmatched junction bases numbered 10, after V lost 1 base and J lost 5 bases. This CDR3 region has 16 residues. The DNA of the CDR3 is TGCGCCAGCAGCCAAGTTCCCGGGGGGAGTTTGGAGACCCAGTACTTC. It codes for CASSQVPGGSLETQYF.